The next 31 T cell receptor beta chains were all read from a single sample in a study of blood T cell repertoires in COVID-19. This table comes from immunoSEQ multiplex PCR, and its TCRdb copy is limited to in-frame clones, with some not included. This table has about 210,000 clones, roughly 80% appearing once. The sample consisted of peripheral blood. These TCRs come from a woman between 70 and 85 years old with COVID-19, enrolled during active disease.

In regard to this clone: Different DNA sequences within this sample yield the same CDR3. The rearrangement links TRBV9 to TRBJ1-1; no reliable D call. The length of the CDR3 is 14 residues. Trimming removed 2 bases from V and 2 bases from J, with 10 bases in between. Germline V lookup: CDR1 SGDLS, CDR2 YYNGEE. CDR3 coding DNA: TGTGCCAGCAGCGTGTCCCCGGGAAACACTGAAGCTTTCTTT. It yields the protein CASSVSPGNTEAFF.

This clone came up a few times. This sequence joins TRBV5-4 and TRBJ2-7; 12 bases match TRBD1. The germline gives CDR1 SGHNT, CDR2 YYREEE (reference sequence). The CDR3 spans 15 residues. V shed 1 base and J 7 bases; nucleotides not matched to a gene: 6. CDR3 residues: CASSLPGQGAGEQYF. The CDR3 nucleotides are TGTGCCAGCAGCTTGCCGGGACAGGGGGCGGGGGAGCAGTACTTC.

The chain links TRBV7-2 to TRBJ1-5; 7 bases align to TRBD1. Trimming removed 5 bases from V and 4 bases from J; junction bases left unmatched: 2. This CDR3 is built from 13 residues. Germline lookup yields CDR1 SGHTA and CDR2 FQGNSA. The CDR3 DNA reads TGTGCCAGCAGCCGGGACAGAAATCAGCCCCAGCATTTT. This encodes CASSRDRNQPQHF.

DNA for the CDR3: TGTGCCAGCAGGCCGGGGACTAGCGGGTGGAGCTCCTACGAGCAGTACTTC. This sequence encodes CASRPGTSGWSSYEQYF. The chain links TRBV27 to TRBJ2-7; the match to TRBD2 covers 12 bases. The germline CDR1 and CDR2 sequences are MNHEY and SMNVEV (reference sequence). The junction had 9 bases not matched to a gene; V was cut back by 6 bases and J by 0 bases. This CDR3 spans 17 amino acids.

The chain employs TRBV2 and TRBJ1-3; unclear D gene. CDR1 and CDR2 from the germline V gene are SNHLY and FYNNEI. V dropped 5 bases and J dropped 0 bases, with 11 bases sitting between them. The CDR3 runs 15 residues. The CDR3 reads CASSSPGLSGNTIYF. DNA for the CDR3: TGTGCCAGCAGTTCCCCAGGTCTCTCTGGAAACACCATATATTTT.

This clone occurred a few times. For the CDR3, the DNA is TGTGCCAGCAGTTTAGCTAGCGGGAGTTTTATTGAGCAGTTCTTC. It codes for CASSLASGSFIEQFF. The V gene is TRBV28, the J gene TRBJ2-1, with TRBD2 matching 10 bases. V dropped 2 bases and J dropped 9; count of bases not matched to a gene: 7. The germline CDR1 and CDR2 sequences are MDHEN and SYDVKM. The CDR3 spans 15 residues.

The rearrangement links TRBV6-6 to TRBJ2-5; TRBD2 matches 11 bases. The germline V gene has CDR1 MNHNY and CDR2 SVGAGI (reference sequence). This CDR3 comprises 16 residues. V shed 0 bases and J 2 bases; nucleotides not matched to a gene: 2. The CDR3 sequence: CASSYSLAGGQETQYF. CDR3 coding DNA: TGTGCCAGCAGTTACTCGCTAGCGGGAGGACAAGAGACCCAGTACTTC.

The rearrangement joins TRBV27 to TRBJ2-3, with TRBD2 matching over 10 bases. Germline-derived CDR1 and CDR2 are MNHEY and SMNVEV (reference sequence). Trimming at V came to 3 bases and at J to 0 bases, leaving 0 bases not matched to a gene. The CDR3 sequence is 15 residues long. The CDR3 nucleotides read TGTGCCAGCAGTTTGACTAGCGGGAGCACAGATACGCAGTATTTT. Amino acid sequence: CASSLTSGSTDTQYF.

The V gene is TRBV5-4, the J gene TRBJ2-2; 7 bases align to TRBD1. This CDR3 comprises 16 residues. Trimming removed 5 bases from V and 2 bases from J; junction bases left unmatched: 9. Germline assignment: CDR1 SGHNT and CDR2 YYREEE (reference sequence). The chain's CDR3 is CASSLFRDSNTGELFF. CDR3 coding DNA: TGTGCCAGCAGTCTATTCCGGGACAGTAACACCGGGGAGCTGTTTTTT. Filled out from reference TRBV5-4 and TRBJ2-2, the complete variable domain reads ETGVTQSPTHLIKTRGQQVTLRCSSQSGHNTVSWYQQALGQGPQFIFQYYREEENGRGNFPPRFSGLQFPNYSSELNVNALELDDSALYLCASSLFRDSNTGELFFGEGSRLTVL.

As for this clone: A junction end diverges from the germline sequence, so it may reflect a read error. V usage is TRBV19 and J usage is TRBJ1-2; TRBD1 aligns across 7 bases. Per germline, CDR1 LNHDA and CDR2 SQIVND (reference sequence). The CDR3 has 14 residues. The CDR3 sequence: CASSRDRANYGHTF. CDR3 bases: TGTGCCAGTAGCCGGGACAGAGCTAACTATGGCCACACCTTC. Full variable domain (rest looked up from reference TRBV19 and TRBJ1-2): DGGITQSPKYLFRKEGQNVTLSCEQNLNHDAMYWYRQDPGQGLRLIYYSQIVNDFQKGDIAEGYSVSREKKESFPLTVTSAQKNPTAFYLCASSRDRANYGHTFGSGTRLTVV.

This chain connects TRBV5-4 to TRBJ1-1; tentatively, D is TRBD1 (6 bases). V lost 2 bases and J lost 6, with 14 bases in between. CDR1 and CDR2 (germline): SGHNT, YYREEE (reference sequence). This CDR3 is built from 14 residues. The chain's CDR3 is CASSFGGEGSEAFF. The CDR3 DNA sequence: TGTGCCAGCAGCTTTGGGGGCGAAGGGTCTGAAGCTTTCTTT.

The chain has TRBV10-3 and TRBJ1-2, with D tentatively TRBD1 (5 bases). CDR3 size: 16 residues. The germline gives CDR1 ENHRY, CDR2 SYGVKD. Trimming took 2 bases from V and 2 from J, leaving 15 bases between them. CDR3 protein: CAISEGAEGANYGYTF. In nucleotides, the CDR3 is TGTGCCATCAGTGAGGGGGCGGAGGGCGCGAACTATGGCTACACCTTC.

In nucleotides, the CDR3 is TGTGCCAGCAGCTTAGGGGACTCCACCGGGGAGCTGTTTTTT. Protein sequence: CASSLGDSTGELFF. The chain couples TRBV7-2 to TRBJ2-2, with a possible D match to TRBD2 (6 bases). The CDR3 is 14 residues long. Trimming cost V 1 base and J 4 bases, with 7 bases left between them. CDR1 SGHTA and CDR2 FQGNSA come from the germline V gene.

J is TRBJ1-1 and V is TRBV7-2; possible D gene TRBD1, 5 bases. V was cut by 2 bases and J by 6 bases, with 13 bases left in between. This CDR3 contains 14 residues. The germline V gene has CDR1 SGHTA and CDR2 FQGNSA. The CDR3 DNA reads as TGTGCCAGCAGCTTATCGGTCGGGGGAGCTGAAGCTTTCTTT. It codes for CASSLSVGGAEAFF.

This clone occurred a few times. The CDR3 reads CAISPSGSTDTQYF. The CDR3 coding sequence is TGTGCCATCAGTCCCAGCGGGAGCACAGATACGCAGTATTTT. The rearrangement links TRBV10-3 to TRBJ2-3, with D possibly being TRBD2 (6 bases). Germline V gene lookup returns CDR1 ENHRY and CDR2 SYGVKD. Trimming left V 5 bases short and J 0 bases short, with 9 bases between. The CDR3 sequence is 14 residues long.

The chain recombines TRBV5-1 with TRBJ2-2; 7 bases are a match to TRBD2. The CDR3 loop spans 17 amino acids. Germline V gene sequence: CDR1 SGHRS, CDR2 YFSETQ. The junction had 14 bases not matched to a gene; V was cut back by 4 bases and J by 5 bases. In DNA, the CDR3 is TGCGCCAGCAGCCTAGGAGTCGGCGGGAGAGGAACCGGGGAGCTGTTTTTT. Protein sequence: CASSLGVGGRGTGELFF.

The chain is built from TRBV15 and TRBJ2-3; the match to TRBD2 covers 13 bases. The CDR3 runs to 16 residues. After removal of 1 base from V and 5 bases from J, the junction contained 3 bases not matched to a gene. CDR1 is LNHNV and CDR2 is YYDKDF in the germline V gene (reference sequence). The CDR3 nucleotides are TGTGCCACCAGCAGAGGGGGGACTAGCGGGATAGATACGCAGTATTTT. This codes for CATSRGGTSGIDTQYF.

The chain combines TRBV3-1 (or the pseudogene TRBV3-2) with TRBJ2-7; D may be TRBD2 (5 bases). CDR3 length: 12 residues. Per germline, CDR1 LGHDT and CDR2 YNNKEL (reference sequence). With 2 bases removed from V and 7 bases from J, the gap between germline ends came to 9 bases. Here the CDR3 reads CASSQRPGEQYF. CDR3 coding DNA: TGTGCCAGCAGCCAAAGACCGGGAGAGCAGTACTTC.

This clone was observed a handful of times. This sequence joins TRBV6-5 and TRBJ2-7, with D unresolved. Germline V CDR1 and CDR2: MNHEY, SVGAGI. Trimming stripped 8 bases from V and 0 bases from J, with 14 bases between. This CDR3 is 14 amino acids long. CDR3 in DNA: TGTGCCAGCTGCCCGCGGTCCCACTCCTACGAGCAGTACTTC. Its translation is CASCPRSHSYEQYF.

This sequence joins TRBV7-9 and TRBJ1-4; 7 bases fit TRBD1. V dropped 7 bases and J dropped 10; count of bases not matched to a gene: 18. Germline V CDR1 and CDR2: SEHNR, FQNEAQ (reference sequence). The CDR3 sequence is 16 residues long. This CDR3 reads CASTPTGTRIIGKLFF. The CDR3 DNA follows: TGTGCCAGCACCCCGACAGGGACTAGGATTATTGGAAAACTGTTTTTT.

The chain has TRBV28 and TRBJ2-7; 7 bases agree with TRBD2. Germline lookup yields CDR1 MDHEN and CDR2 SYDVKM. CDR3 size: 19 residues. V shed 4 bases, J shed 0 bases, and the junction held 18 bases outside the gene matches. The CDR3 DNA reads TGTGCCAGCAGTTCGGCCATCAATATGACTAGCCCTACCTCCTACGAGCAGTACTTC. It yields the protein CASSSAINMTSPTSYEQYF.

The genes are TRBV3-1 (or the pseudogene TRBV3-2) and TRBJ2-2; no firm D call. This CDR3 has 14 amino acids. V was shortened by 6 bases and J by 6 bases, with 14 bases between the two germline ends. Germline V CDR1 and CDR2: LGHDT, YNNKEL (reference sequence). The CDR3 nucleotides read TGTGCCAGCAGTTTAAGTGTGTGGCCCGGGGAGCTGTTTTTT. Amino acids: CASSLSVWPGELFF.

V and J are TRBV28 and TRBJ1-3, with D possibly matching TRBD1 (6 bases). V lost 1 base, J lost 4 bases, and 11 bases lay in between. CDR3 size: 15 residues. Germline assignment: CDR1 MDHEN and CDR2 SYDVKM. This CDR3 is CASSLFPRGGNTIYF. The CDR3, as DNA: TGTGCCAGCAGTTTATTCCCTAGGGGGGGAAACACCATATATTTT.

The V and J genes are TRBV5-1 and TRBJ1-2; TRBD1 matches 9 bases. Unmatched junction bases numbered 7, after V lost 0 bases and J lost 7 bases. Per germline, CDR1 SGHRS and CDR2 YFSETQ. CDR3 length equals 15 residues. CDR3: CASSLDPGTGFGYTF. The CDR3, as DNA: TGCGCCAGCAGCTTGGATCCCGGGACAGGGTTTGGCTACACCTTC. Complete variable domain (other parts from reference TRBV5-1 and TRBJ1-2): KAGVTQTPRYLIKTRGQQVTLSCSPISGHRSVSWYQQTPGQGLQFLFEYFSETQRNKGNFPGRFSGRQFSNSRSEMNVSTLELGDSALYLCASSLDPGTGFGYTFGSGTRLTVV.

This clone was detected a few times. The chain has TRBV6-2 or TRBV6-3 and TRBJ1-5, with D unresolved. V was pared by 2 bases and J by 9 bases, with 8 bases between. Germline-derived CDR1 and CDR2 are MNHEY and SVGEGT. This CDR3 is 12 amino acids long. CDR3 amino acids: CASSYHERPQHF. CDR3 nucleotides: TGTGCCAGCAGTTACCACGAGAGGCCCCAGCATTTT.

The chain couples TRBV19 to TRBJ1-1; D call uncertain. Germline CDR1 LNHDA, CDR2 SQIVND (reference sequence). The CDR3 runs 14 residues. The V gene lost 3 bases and the J gene lost 10 bases, with 18 bases spanning the gap. The CDR3 DNA reads as TGTGCCAGTAGTATGGGGAGGACCCTCTATCGAGCTTTCTTT. This sequence encodes CASSMGRTLYRAFF.

The V call is TRBV19, the J call TRBJ1-2, with a tentative D call TRBD1 (5 bases). With 7 bases removed from V and 4 bases from J, the gap between germline ends came to 13 bases. This CDR3 has 13 amino acids. Germline V CDR1 and CDR2: LNHDA, SQIVND (reference sequence). The CDR3, as DNA: TGTGCCAGTAATCCAGGGTGGGGCTATGGCTACACCTTC. Translated: CASNPGWGYGYTF.

This sequence joins TRBV5-5 and TRBJ2-2, with 8 bases identical to TRBD2. The germline V gene has CDR1 SGHKS and CDR2 YYEKEE (reference sequence). The CDR3 length is 14 residues. V lost 2 bases, J lost 6 bases, and 3 bases stayed unmatched. The CDR3 here is CASSLRLAPGELFF. The CDR3, as DNA: TGTGCCAGCAGCTTAAGACTAGCGCCCGGGGAGCTGTTTTTT.

This clone was observed a few times. V and J are TRBV15 and TRBJ1-3; D uncertain. V lost 3 bases, J lost 2 bases, and 8 bases lay in between. CDR3 length: 14 amino acids. Germline loops: CDR1 LNHNV, CDR2 YYDKDF (reference sequence). DNA for the CDR3: TGTGCCACCAGCAGTTCTCTTACTGGAAACACCATATATTTT. Translated, it gives CATSSSLTGNTIYF. Filled out from reference TRBV15 and TRBJ1-3, the complete variable domain reads DAMVIQNPRYQVTQFGKPVTLSCSQTLNHNVMYWYQQKSSQAPKLLFHYYDKDFNNEADTPDNFQSRRPNTSFCFLDIRSPGLGDTAMYLCATSSSLTGNTIYFGEGSWLTVV.

The rearrangement uses TRBV15 and TRBJ2-5; TRBD2 agrees at 10 bases. The germline V gene encodes CDR1 LNHNV and CDR2 YYDKDF (reference sequence). The CDR3 is 16 amino acids. V was clipped by 3 bases and J by 3 bases; unmatched bases: 7. This CDR3 reads CATSSGKLAGKETQYF. DNA of the CDR3: TGTGCCACCAGCAGCGGAAAACTAGCGGGAAAAGAGACCCAGTACTTC.

The chain couples TRBV28 to TRBJ2-5; 7 bases agree with TRBD1. The ends lost 3 bases at V and 7 bases at J; junction bases unmatched: 17. The CDR3 length is 17 residues. The germline V gene has CDR1 MDHEN and CDR2 SYDVKM. CDR3 sequence reads: CASSLVSGQTYGATQYF. In DNA form, the CDR3 reads TGTGCCAGCAGTTTGGTTTCGGGACAGACCTACGGGGCGACCCAGTACTTC.